A single sample gave rise to the 3 T cell receptor beta chains below, sequenced in a study of early T cells in non-severe SARS-CoV-2 infection. TCRdb itself ran the 5' RACE reads through MiXCR, one entry per CDR3 protein. The table lists around 64,000 distinct CDR3 sequences, about 10% of them singletons, with 5% to 7.5% in the top ten. The sample consisted of whole blood. The source of these receptors is an adult who was a healthcare worker with PCR-confirmed SARS-CoV-2 infection or an uninfected control (not recorded which).

In its sample, this clonotype was seen many times. This chain joins TRBV19 and TRBJ2-1, with 10 bases identical to TRBD2. Germline trimming cut 5 bases from V and 9 bases from J; bases unmatched to any gene: 10. Germline assignment: CDR1 LNHDA and CDR2 SQIVND (reference sequence). The CDR3 consists of 15 residues. CDR3 DNA sequence: TGTGCCAGTAGTTTACTAGCGGGATCCGTCGGTGAGCAGTTCTTC. Translated, it gives CASSLLAGSVGEQFF.

This clonotype was found many times. V is TRBV5-1 and J is TRBJ2-1; 12 bases are a match to TRBD2. Trimming took 6 bases from V and 5 from J; bases not matched to a gene: 9. This CDR3 has 16 residues. Germline V gives CDR1 SGHRS, CDR2 YFSETQ. The CDR3: CASTPLLAGGDNEQFF. The DNA of the CDR3 is TGCGCCAGCACCCCACTACTAGCGGGGGGAGACAATGAGCAGTTCTTC. Variable domain in full (rest from reference TRBV5-1 and TRBJ2-1): KAGVTQTPRYLIKTRGQQVTLSCSPISGHRSVSWYQQTPGQGLQFLFEYFSETQRNKGNFPGRFSGRQFSNSRSEMNVSTLELGDSALYLCASTPLLAGGDNEQFFGPGTRLTVL.

This clonotype was observed at least ten times. The CDR3 protein is CASSLARGGDSYNEQFF. For the CDR3, the DNA is TGCGCCAGCAGCTTGGCTCGCGGGGGGGACTCCTACAATGAGCAGTTCTTC. The chain combines TRBV5-1 with TRBJ2-1; TRBD2 agrees at 9 bases. V was pared by 0 bases and J by 0 bases, with 4 bases of the junction left unmatched. From germline, CDR1 is SGHRS and CDR2 YFSETQ. This CDR3 comprises 17 residues.